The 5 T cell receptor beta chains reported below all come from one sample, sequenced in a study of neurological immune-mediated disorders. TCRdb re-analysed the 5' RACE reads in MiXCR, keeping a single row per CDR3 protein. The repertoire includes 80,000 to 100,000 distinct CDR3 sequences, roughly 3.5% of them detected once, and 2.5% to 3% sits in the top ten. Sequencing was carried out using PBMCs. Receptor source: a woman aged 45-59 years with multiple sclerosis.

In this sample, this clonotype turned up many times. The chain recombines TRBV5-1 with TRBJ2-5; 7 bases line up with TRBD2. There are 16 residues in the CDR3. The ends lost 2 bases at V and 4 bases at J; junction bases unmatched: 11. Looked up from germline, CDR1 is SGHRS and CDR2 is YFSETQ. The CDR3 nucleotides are TGCGCCAGCAGCTTTTCACCGCGGGGGATGGGAGAGACCCAGTACTTC. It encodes CASSFSPRGMGETQYF. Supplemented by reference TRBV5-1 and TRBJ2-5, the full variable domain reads KAGVTQTPRYLIKTRGQQVTLSCSPISGHRSVSWYQQTPGQGLQFLFEYFSETQRNKGNFPGRFSGRQFSNSRSEMNVSTLELGDSALYLCASSFSPRGMGETQYFGPGTRLLVL.

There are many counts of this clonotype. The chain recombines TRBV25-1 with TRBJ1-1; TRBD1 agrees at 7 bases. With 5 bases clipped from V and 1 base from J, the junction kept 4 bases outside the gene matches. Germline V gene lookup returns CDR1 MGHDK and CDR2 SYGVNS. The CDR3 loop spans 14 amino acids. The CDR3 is CASSLTGRNTEAFF. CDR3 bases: TGTGCCAGCAGTCTGACAGGGAGGAACACTGAAGCTTTCTTT.

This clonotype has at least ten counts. CDR3 bases: TGTGCCAGCAGTTACCTCTATGGCTACACCTTC. As protein: CASSYLYGYTF. V usage is TRBV6-2 or TRBV6-3 and J usage is TRBJ1-2; D gene unclear. The CDR3 extends over 11 amino acids. CDR1 is MNHEY and CDR2 is SVGEGT in the germline V gene. V lost 2 bases, J lost 4 bases, and 2 bases lay in between.

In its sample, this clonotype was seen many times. CDR3 sequence reads: CASSLGGLLRGPADTQYF. DNA of the CDR3: TGCGCCAGCAGCTTGGGAGGCCTCTTGCGGGGTCCCGCAGATACGCAGTATTTT. V usage is TRBV5-1 and J usage is TRBJ2-3; maybe TRBD2 (6 bases). Deletions cut 0 bases from V and 4 bases from J, with 21 bases between. Germline V gene lookup returns CDR1 SGHRS and CDR2 YFSETQ. This CDR3 is 18 amino acids long.

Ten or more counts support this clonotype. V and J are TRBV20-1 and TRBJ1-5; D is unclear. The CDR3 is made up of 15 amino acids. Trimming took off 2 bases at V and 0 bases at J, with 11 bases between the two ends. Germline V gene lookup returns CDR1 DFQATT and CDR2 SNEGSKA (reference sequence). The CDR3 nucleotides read TGCAGTGCTAGACCCCCGGCGGTTAGCAATCAGCCCCAGCATTTT. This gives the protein CSARPPAVSNQPQHF.